The TCR beta chain described here comes from a study of blood T cell repertoires in COVID-19. The data were produced by immunoSEQ multiplex PCR, yet TCRdb's version contains in-frame clones alone and is incomplete. Of roughly 220,000 clones listed, 85% to 90% are singletons. The ends were cut back, 4 bases at V and 6 bases at J, with 21 bases in the middle. This CDR3 spans 17 amino acids. Germline lookup yields CDR1 LGHNA and CDR2 YNFKEQ. The TCR was taken from a man aged 30 to 39 who had been exposed to COVID-19. J is TRBJ2-2 and V is TRBV4-2; tentatively, D is TRBD1 (5 bases). The sequenced sample consisted of PBMCs or T cells enriched from blood (not recorded which). Here the CDR3 DNA reads TGTGCCAGCAGCCCAACCCCTAGGGGTAGGAGTTCCGGGGAGCTGTTTTTT. Translating it yields CASSPTPRGRSSGELFF.